The next 21 T cell receptor beta chains were all read from a single sample in a study of graft-versus-host responses after intestinal transplantation (dated by TCRdb to the early 2020s). The label giving this sample's time point can be read as: cells obtained before transplantation from donor or recipient. What these receptors recognize is not known. To prepare the library, the immunoSEQ multiplex PCR assay was applied. TCRdb took this table from immuneACCESS and kept in-frame rearrangements with V and J called. Such tables lack part of the clones; where checked against another copy, unresolved V genes explain under half of the gap, and the rest is unexplained. The sample contains 80,000 to 95,000 clones, roughly 91% of them found a single time. The ten largest clones capture 2% to 2.5% of the sample. Source: unstimulated CD8+ T cells sorted from spleen or lymph node cells, taken before intestinal transplant. Receptors originate from a human donor who received an intestinal transplant.

The V and J genes are TRBV14 and TRBJ1-2; maybe TRBD1 (5 bases). Germline V CDR1 and CDR2: SGHDN, FVKESK. Trimming took off 1 base at V and 6 bases at J, with 21 bases between the two ends. This CDR3 is 17 amino acids long. The CDR3 DNA reads TGTGCCAGCAGCCAAGTCCCGGACATCGGATTTGTGGATGGCTACACCTTC. This codes for CASSQVPDIGFVDGYTF.

CDR3 residues: CASSLQNYGYTF. DNA of the CDR3: TGTGCCAGCAGCTTACAGAACTATGGCTACACCTTC. This chain connects TRBV7-8 to TRBJ1-2; D ambiguous. The V end was cut by 2 bases, the J end by 2 bases, with 3 bases between. CDR1 and CDR2 (germline): SGHVS, FQNEAQ. This CDR3 contains 12 residues.

The chain joins TRBV7-9 to TRBJ2-7, with 9 bases aligning to TRBD1. Germline V gene lookup returns CDR1 SEHNR and CDR2 FQNEAQ (reference sequence). The ends lost 5 bases at V and 3 bases at J; junction bases unmatched: 8. The CDR3 spans 15 residues. The CDR3 bases are TGTGCCAGCAGCCCCAGGGTGGGACAGGGCTACGAGCAGTACTTC. Encoded protein: CASSPRVGQGYEQYF.

This clone was observed once. The CDR3 DNA reads as TGTGCCAGCAGAGACGTCGACAGGGGCCTTCATGGCTACACCTTC. Encoded protein: CASRDVDRGLHGYTF. The chain combines TRBV6-6 with TRBJ1-2; 8 bases are shared with TRBD1. The CDR3 is 15 amino acids. V lost 6 bases, J lost 6 bases, and 12 bases stayed unmatched. Germline V gene data show CDR1 as MNHNY and CDR2 as SVGAGI (reference sequence).

DNA for the CDR3: TGTGCCAGCAGTCCAGGGGCGTCTAACTATGGCTACACCTTC. It codes for CASSPGASNYGYTF. This rearrangement joins TRBV27 to TRBJ1-2, with D perhaps matching TRBD1 (6 bases). With 5 bases removed from V and 0 bases from J, the gap between germline ends came to 10 bases. The length of the CDR3 is 14 residues. CDR1 and CDR2 (germline): MNHEY, SMNVEV (reference sequence).

The J gene is TRBJ1-6, the V gene TRBV29-1; 10 bases match TRBD1. V lost 6 bases, J lost 4 bases, and 9 bases stayed unmatched. Germline V gene data show CDR1 as SQVTM and CDR2 as ANQGSEA. The CDR3 has 16 amino acids. In DNA form, the CDR3 reads TGCAGCGTGCCCGGGACAGGGGTAATTTATAATTCACCCCTCCACTTT. It codes for CSVPGTGVIYNSPLHF.

This chain connects TRBV7-2 to TRBJ2-7, with TRBD2 identical over 9 bases. Germline CDR1 reads SGHTA; CDR2 reads FQGNSA. The CDR3 contains 16 residues. Trimming at V came to 2 bases and at J to 0 bases, leaving 5 bases not matched to a gene. This chain's CDR3 is CASSLLAGGISYEQYF. In DNA, the CDR3 is TGTGCCAGCAGCTTACTTGCGGGAGGGATCTCCTACGAGCAGTACTTC.

The J gene is TRBJ2-1, the V gene TRBV18; D is perhaps TRBD1 (5 bases). The CDR3 is 16 residues long. V was cut by 2 bases and J by 4 bases, with 15 bases left in between. The germline CDR1 and CDR2 sequences are KGHSH and LQKENI. The CDR3 loop is CASSPLEQVNYNEQFF. CDR3 nucleotide sequence: TGTGCCAGCTCACCATTGGAACAGGTCAATTACAATGAGCAGTTCTTC.

V gene TRBV4-3 combines with J gene TRBJ1-1, with D unclear. V lost 0 bases and J 4 bases, leaving 18 bases between the germline ends. From germline, CDR1 is LGHNA and CDR2 YSLEER. This CDR3 has 17 residues. The CDR3 DNA is TGCGCCAGCAGCCAAGATTTCCCTGGACTGCCTGGCACTGAAGCTTTCTTT. Encoded protein: CASSQDFPGLPGTEAFF.

The count of this clone is one. The chain combines TRBV27 with TRBJ1-2, with D possibly being TRBD1 (5 bases). The germline gives CDR1 MNHEY, CDR2 SMNVEV (reference sequence). Trimming took off 5 bases at V and 7 bases at J, with 14 bases between the two ends. The CDR3 spans 13 residues. The CDR3 region is CASSTSTGAGYTF. The CDR3 DNA follows: TGTGCCAGCAGTACCTCTACAGGAGCTGGCTACACCTTC.

The CDR3 is CASRPGKTHEQFF. In DNA form, the CDR3 reads TGTGCCAGCAGGCCGGGAAAAACCCATGAGCAGTTCTTC. The rearrangement links TRBV7-9 to TRBJ2-1; D is perhaps TRBD2 (5 bases). CDR1 and CDR2 (germline): SEHNR, FQNEAQ (reference sequence). The CDR3 loop spans 13 amino acids. V gave up 6 bases and J gave up 8 bases, with 14 bases separating them.

V is TRBV4-3 and J is TRBJ2-1; TRBD2 aligns across 10 bases. J lost 2 bases, V lost 0 bases, and 10 bases had no gene match. The CDR3 covers 19 residues. The germline CDR1 and CDR2 sequences are LGHNA and YSLEER. CDR3 sequence: CASSQDRGVAGGPYNEQFF. The CDR3 nucleotides read TGCGCCAGCAGCCAAGATCGAGGCGTAGCGGGGGGCCCCTACAATGAGCAGTTCTTC.

The J gene is TRBJ2-5, the V gene TRBV4-3; TRBD2 matches 8 bases. V trimming: 0 bases; J trimming: 1 base; junction bases outside the gene matches: 7. This CDR3 has 17 residues. CDR1 is LGHNA and CDR2 is YSLEER in the germline V gene. The CDR3 sequence is CASSQEYGGGPQETQYF. The CDR3 coding sequence is TGCGCCAGCAGCCAAGAGTACGGCGGGGGGCCCCAAGAGACCCAGTACTTC.

The V call is TRBV2, the J call TRBJ2-5, with TRBD2 matching 7 bases. CDR3 length: 12 amino acids. The V gene end was trimmed by 6 bases and the J gene end by 5 bases; junction bases not matched to a gene: 3. The germline gives CDR1 SNHLY, CDR2 FYNNEI. CDR3 coding DNA: TGTGCCAGCAGGTGGGGGGGGGAGACCCAGTACTTC. It encodes CASRWGGETQYF. The whole variable domain, filled in from reference TRBV2 and TRBJ2-5, reads EPEVTQTPSHQVTQMGQEVILRCVPISNHLYFYWYRQILGQKVEFLVSFYNNEISEKSEIFDDQFSVERPDGSNFTLKIRSTKLEDSAMYFCASRWGGETQYFGPGTRLLVL.

The chain couples TRBV6-5 to TRBJ1-1; D is possibly TRBD1 (6 bases). Germline loops: CDR1 MNHEY, CDR2 SVGAGI. Trimming took off 5 bases at V and 3 bases at J, with 13 bases between the two ends. This CDR3 region has 14 residues. The CDR3 sequence is CASSTQDSYTEAFF. As DNA, the CDR3 is TGTGCCAGCAGTACTCAGGACAGTTACACTGAAGCTTTCTTT.

The chain is built from TRBV15 and TRBJ2-3; 12 positions agree with TRBD2. V was pared by 8 bases and J by 0 bases, with 6 bases of the junction left unmatched. The CDR3 loop spans 16 amino acids. Germline V gene lookup returns CDR1 LNHNV and CDR2 YYDKDF (reference sequence). The CDR3: CATDMTSGGSTDTQYF. Here the CDR3 DNA reads TGTGCCACCGATATGACTAGCGGGGGAAGCACAGATACGCAGTATTTT.

This chain connects TRBV6-5 to TRBJ1-2; D may be TRBD1 (5 bases). The CDR3 totals 13 residues. Germline lookup yields CDR1 MNHEY and CDR2 SVGAGI. V dropped 2 bases and J dropped 5 bases, with 9 bases sitting between them. In DNA, the CDR3 is TGTGCCAGCAGTTACACGGGGGGATATGGCTACACCTTC. Translating gives CASSYTGGYGYTF.

The gene calls are TRBV29-1 and TRBJ2-7, with a possible D match to TRBD1 (6 bases). The CDR3 has 14 residues. The germline CDR1 and CDR2 sequences are SQVTM and ANQGSEA. The V end was cut by 6 bases, the J end by 0 bases, with 15 bases between. The CDR3 here is CSVGSQGSSYEQYF. CDR3 DNA: TGCAGCGTCGGATCCCAGGGGAGCTCCTACGAGCAGTACTTC.

The chain carries TRBV5-6 and TRBJ2-5, with 12 bases lining up with TRBD2. The germline gives CDR1 SGHDT, CDR2 YYEEEE. This CDR3 has 17 residues. Losses at the gene ends were 0 bases for V and 6 bases for J; bases not matched to a gene: 9. For the CDR3, the DNA is TGTGCCAGCAGCTTGGCTTCCCTAGCGGGGGGGCCGCAGACCCAGTACTTC. Protein: CASSLASLAGGPQTQYF.

The genes are TRBV6-6 and TRBJ2-5; tentatively, D is TRBD2 (5 bases). Deletions cut 8 bases from V and 5 bases from J, with 18 bases between. Germline CDR1 MNHNY, CDR2 SVGAGI (reference sequence). The CDR3 totals 14 residues. Here the CDR3 DNA reads TGTGCCAGCTCAGCCGAGGGAAGAGGGGAGACCCAGTACTTC. Translating gives CASSAEGRGETQYF.

This clone has a single count. The gene calls are TRBV29-1 and TRBJ2-7; TRBD1 matches 8 bases. V lost 6 bases, J lost 4 bases, and 5 bases stayed unmatched. The length of the CDR3 is 12 residues. In germline, CDR1 is SQVTM, CDR2 ANQGSEA. CDR3 amino acids: CSVLTGEYEQYF. The CDR3 bases are TGCAGCGTCTTGACAGGGGAGTACGAGCAGTACTTC.